The 32 T cell receptor beta chains below were found in one sample sequenced in a study of cytomegalovirus exposure and HLA in healthy donors. With 60 Vbeta and 13 Jbeta primers, the PCR was carried out. Sequencing was performed with immunoSEQ multiplex PCR; in TCRdb, only in-frame clones are kept and a portion is missing. The sample carries about 120,000 clones, roughly 80% recorded once. Sequencing was performed on PBMCs. These receptors were collected from a man aged 50 to 59 in good health and CMV-seropositive.

The chain is built from TRBV9 and TRBJ1-6; possible D gene TRBD1, 5 bases. This CDR3 contains 15 residues. Germline V lookup: CDR1 SGDLS, CDR2 YYNGEE. The V end lost 5 bases, the J end lost 5 bases, and 14 bases lay between the germline ends. CDR3 protein: CASSQGPHDNSPLHF. CDR3 sequence (DNA): TGTGCCAGCAGTCAGGGCCCTCACGATAATTCACCCCTCCACTTT. The full variable domain, with the rest looked up from reference TRBV9 and TRBJ1-6, is DSGVTQTPKHLITATGQRVTLRCSPRSGDLSVYWYQQSLDQGLQFLIQYYNGEERAKGNILERFSAQQFPDLHSELNLSSLELGDSALYFCASSQGPHDNSPLHFGNGTRLTVT.

The chain employs TRBV7-2 and TRBJ1-1; weak D call: TRBD1 (6 bases). Looked up from germline, CDR1 is SGHTA and CDR2 is FQGNSA. V was trimmed by 6 bases and J by 2 bases, leaving 10 bases between them. There are 13 residues in the CDR3. CDR3 amino acids: CASSGQRNTEAFF. In DNA, the CDR3 is TGTGCCAGCAGTGGACAGCGCAACACTGAAGCTTTCTTT.

The rearrangement links TRBV9 to TRBJ1-6; D unclear. Per germline, CDR1 SGDLS and CDR2 YYNGEE. Trimming shortened V by 0 bases and J by 9 bases, and 13 bases separated the two germline ends. CDR3 length: 15 amino acids. CDR3 protein: CASSVASFPGSPLHF. In DNA, the CDR3 is TGTGCCAGCAGCGTAGCGTCTTTCCCGGGTTCACCCCTCCACTTT. Looking up the rest from reference TRBV9 and TRBJ1-6 gives the full variable domain: DSGVTQTPKHLITATGQRVTLRCSPRSGDLSVYWYQQSLDQGLQFLIQYYNGEERAKGNILERFSAQQFPDLHSELNLSSLELGDSALYFCASSVASFPGSPLHFGNGTRLTVT.

This chain joins TRBV19 and TRBJ1-2; TRBD1 matches 8 bases. J gave up 5 bases and V 3 bases, and 5 bases lay outside the gene matches. The CDR3 loop spans 14 amino acids. Germline V gene data show CDR1 as LNHDA and CDR2 as SQIVND (reference sequence). CDR3: CASSIRQGAYGYTF. The CDR3 DNA reads as TGTGCCAGTAGTATCCGGCAGGGGGCATATGGCTACACCTTC. The entire variable domain, with the rest obtained from reference TRBV19 and TRBJ1-2, is as follows: DGGITQSPKYLFRKEGQNVTLSCEQNLNHDAMYWYRQDPGQGLRLIYYSQIVNDFQKGDIAEGYSVSREKKESFPLTVTSAQKNPTAFYLCASSIRQGAYGYTFGSGTRLTVV.

The chain recombines TRBV19 with TRBJ2-7, with 10 bases aligning to TRBD2. The germline V gene encodes CDR1 LNHDA and CDR2 SQIVND (reference sequence). CDR3 length equals 15 residues. J lost 7 bases, V lost 2 bases, and 8 bases had no gene match. In DNA, the CDR3 is TGTGCCAGTAGTATACCTGGAGCGGGGGGGACTGAGCAGTACTTC. It specifies CASSIPGAGGTEQYF.

CDR3 sequence: CASSSGQGFDTEAFF. CDR3 nucleotide sequence: TGTGCCAGCAGCTCCGGACAGGGGTTCGACACTGAAGCTTTCTTT. This chain uses TRBV7-6 with TRBJ1-1, with 9 nucleotides matching TRBD1. Germline assignment: CDR1 SGHVS and CDR2 FNYEAQ. CDR3 length equals 15 residues. Losses at the gene ends were 4 bases for V and 3 bases for J; bases not matched to a gene: 6.

The CDR3 region is CASSLPGVNTEAFF. CDR3 bases: TGTGCCAGCAGCTTGCCGGGGGTGAACACTGAAGCTTTCTTT. The rearrangement joins TRBV5-6 to TRBJ1-1; D possibly corresponds to TRBD1 (5 bases). The V end lost 1 base, the J end lost 0 bases, and 7 bases lay between the germline ends. CDR3 length: 14 residues. Germline V gives CDR1 SGHDT, CDR2 YYEEEE.

This chain connects TRBV5-4 to TRBJ2-3; 13 bases are shared with TRBD2. The CDR3 consists of 16 residues. The V segment lost 4 bases and the J segment 6 bases; nucleotides outside the gene matches: 8. The germline V gene encodes CDR1 SGHNT and CDR2 YYREEE (reference sequence). The CDR3 DNA reads TGTGCCAGCAGCCGGACTAGCGGGAGTGGTATGGATACGCAGTATTTT. Amino acids: CASSRTSGSGMDTQYF.

The gene calls are TRBV6-6 and TRBJ2-7, with 8 positions matching TRBD1. The germline CDR1 and CDR2 sequences are MNHNY and SVGAGI (reference sequence). The CDR3 extends over 14 amino acids. Trimming removed 8 bases from V and 3 bases from J; junction bases left unmatched: 9. CDR3 DNA sequence: TGTGCCAGCCTCAGGGGGCGCAGTGGCTACGAGCAGTACTTC. This sequence encodes CASLRGRSGYEQYF.

The gene calls are TRBV25-1 and TRBJ1-1; D unresolved. V gave up 0 bases and J gave up 6 bases, with 11 bases separating them. Germline CDR1 MGHDK, CDR2 SYGVNS. The length of the CDR3 is 14 residues. CDR3 region: CASSEYERGPEAFF. The CDR3 DNA is TGTGCCAGCAGTGAATACGAGAGAGGCCCTGAAGCTTTCTTT. The complete variable domain, with remaining parts taken from reference TRBV25-1 and TRBJ1-1, reads EADIYQTPRYLVIGTGKKITLECSQTMGHDKMYWYQQDPGMELHLIHYSYGVNSTEKGDLSSESTVSRIRTEHFPLTLESARPSHTSQYLCASSEYERGPEAFFGQGTRLTVV.

The chain employs TRBV5-1 and TRBJ1-1, with D possibly being TRBD1 (6 bases). This CDR3 has 16 residues. Trimming shortened V by 0 bases and J by 7 bases, and 19 bases separated the two germline ends. Germline V gene data show CDR1 as SGHRS and CDR2 as YFSETQ. The DNA for the CDR3 is TGCGCCAGCAGCTTGGGAGTATTAGGGGGATACGGTGAAGCTTTCTTT. It codes for CASSLGVLGGYGEAFF.

The chain has TRBV2 and TRBJ2-1; 7 nucleotides agree with TRBD1. The CDR3 has 20 residues. V dropped 6 bases and J dropped 1; count of bases not matched to a gene: 21. Germline loops: CDR1 SNHLY, CDR2 FYNNEI. The CDR3 spells CASSPSAGTAQSGSYNEQFF. The DNA of the CDR3 is TGTGCCAGCAGCCCATCAGCCGGGACAGCACAAAGTGGATCCTACAATGAGCAGTTCTTC.

This clone has a single count. The CDR3 here is CASSTRLAGVGTGELFF. In DNA form, the CDR3 reads TGTGCCAGCAGCACAAGACTAGCGGGAGTGGGTACCGGGGAGCTGTTTTTT. The chain uses TRBV11-2 and TRBJ2-2; 12 nucleotides line up with TRBD2. CDR3 size: 17 residues. Losses at the gene ends were 5 bases for V and 5 bases for J; bases not matched to a gene: 9. CDR1 is SGHAT and CDR2 is FQNNGV in the germline V gene.

V is TRBV4-1 and J is TRBJ2-1, with 9 bases aligning to TRBD1. Germline trimming cut 0 bases from V and 7 bases from J; bases unmatched to any gene: 10. Germline V gene lookup returns CDR1 MGHRA and CDR2 YSYEKL. The CDR3 runs 17 residues. In nucleotides, the CDR3 is TGCGCCAGCAGCCAAGATTCCGGGACAGGGAGTTGGAATGAGCAGTTCTTC. It codes for CASSQDSGTGSWNEQFF.

This chain connects TRBV28 to TRBJ2-7; 7 bases line up with TRBD1. V lost 4 bases, J lost 2 bases, and 8 bases stayed unmatched. CDR1 is MDHEN, CDR2 SYDVKM, per germline. CDR3 length: 15 amino acids. The CDR3 reads CASSSGQTATYEQYF. For the CDR3, the DNA is TGTGCCAGCAGTTCGGGACAGACAGCCACCTACGAGCAGTACTTC.

The gene calls are TRBV6-4 and TRBJ1-3; D ambiguous. Germline V CDR1 and CDR2: MRHNA, SNTAGT. V lost 1 base and J lost 7, with 8 bases in between. The CDR3 extends over 13 amino acids. In nucleotides, the CDR3 is TGTGCCAGCAGTGACTACCCCGGGAACACCATATATTTT. Encoded protein: CASSDYPGNTIYF.

The chain combines TRBV4-2 with TRBJ1-5; D gene ambiguous. Trimming took off 1 base at V and 5 bases at J, with 12 bases between the two ends. CDR1 LGHNA and CDR2 YNFKEQ come from the germline V gene. The CDR3 totals 15 residues. The CDR3 reads CASSQGGSEYQPQHF. In nucleotides, the CDR3 is TGTGCCAGCAGCCAAGGTGGCAGCGAATATCAGCCCCAGCATTTT.

This chain's CDR3 is CASSLAVTGRADTQYF. The CDR3 DNA is TGTGCCAGCAGCTTAGCAGTGACAGGGCGGGCAGATACGCAGTATTTT. The chain links TRBV7-2 to TRBJ2-3, with TRBD1 matching over 7 bases. This CDR3 is 16 amino acids long. V was pared by 0 bases and J by 4 bases, with 7 bases of the junction left unmatched. In germline, CDR1 is SGHTA, CDR2 FQGNSA. The complete variable domain, with remaining parts taken from reference TRBV7-2 and TRBJ2-3, reads GAGVSQSPSNKVTEKGKDVELRCDPISGHTALYWYRQSLGQGLEFLIYFQGNSAPDKSGLPSDRFSAERTGGSVSTLTIQRTQQEDSAVYLCASSLAVTGRADTQYFGPGTRLTVL.

A few counts support this clone. The V gene is TRBV4-1, the J gene TRBJ1-6, with 8 nucleotides matching TRBD1. CDR1 is MGHRA and CDR2 is YSYEKL in the germline V gene. The CDR3 loop spans 16 amino acids. V trimming: 3 bases; J trimming: 9 bases; junction bases outside the gene matches: 10. The CDR3 sequence is CASSQAPGQVGSPLHF. CDR3 nucleotide sequence: TGCGCCAGCAGCCAGGCTCCGGGACAGGTGGGTTCACCCCTCCACTTT.

The V call is TRBV18, the J call TRBJ2-7; TRBD2 might be the D (5 bases). The V gene's germline CDR1 is KGHSH and CDR2 LQKENI. Trimming took off 2 bases at V and 0 bases at J, with 5 bases between the two ends. This CDR3 contains 13 residues. DNA of the CDR3: TGTGCCAGCTCACCAGGGAGCTCCTACGAGCAGTACTTC. It is translated as CASSPGSSYEQYF.

Regarding this clone: The junction and the germline gene differ at one end; a read error may be behind it. This chain connects TRBV7-7 to TRBJ2-1; TRBD1 matches at 7 bases. Germline V gives CDR1 SSHAT, CDR2 FNYEAQ (reference sequence). The CDR3 length is 13 residues. As DNA, the CDR3 is TGTGCTAGCAGCCGGGACAGCGGAGATGAGCAGTTCTTC. Translating it yields CASSRDSGDEQFF.

The CDR3 DNA is TGTGCCTGTGATACTAGCGGGGGGGCCACAGAGACCCAGTACTTC. It translates to CACDTSGGATETQYF. V and J are TRBV30 and TRBJ2-5; 13 nucleotides line up with TRBD2. The CDR3 has 15 amino acids. With 6 bases clipped from V and 4 bases from J, the junction kept 8 bases outside the gene matches. Per germline, CDR1 GTSNPN and CDR2 SVGIG (reference sequence).

The V call is TRBV4-2, the J call TRBJ2-2, with D maybe TRBD2 (5 bases). Per the germline V gene, CDR1 is LGHNA and CDR2 is YNFKEQ. Trimming took 1 base from V and 5 from J, leaving 17 bases between them. The CDR3 has 17 amino acids. The chain's CDR3 is CASSQGVAGQRTGELFF. The CDR3 DNA sequence: TGTGCCAGCAGCCAAGGTGTGGCAGGCCAGCGGACCGGGGAGCTGTTTTTT.

The CDR3 here is CASSEQGWTTEAFF. CDR3 bases: TGTGCCAGCAGTGAACAGGGTTGGACCACTGAAGCTTTCTTT. This sequence joins TRBV2 and TRBJ1-1, with D maybe TRBD1 (5 bases). Germline V gene lookup returns CDR1 SNHLY and CDR2 FYNNEI. V was shortened by 2 bases and J by 4 bases, with 11 bases between the two germline ends. The CDR3 is made up of 14 amino acids.

This rearrangement joins TRBV7-2 to TRBJ1-6, with D perhaps matching TRBD1 (5 bases). Germline-derived CDR1 and CDR2 are SGHTA and FQGNSA. The CDR3 consists of 16 residues. Trimming shortened V by 5 bases and J by 7 bases, and 18 bases separated the two germline ends. For the CDR3, the DNA is TGTGCCAGCAGCCGGGGGGAGGGATCCACCAATTCACCCCTCCACTTT. This translates into CASSRGEGSTNSPLHF.

By sample share, this clone is large. J is TRBJ1-1 and V is TRBV6-1; D is perhaps TRBD1 (5 bases). Germline V gene data show CDR1 as MNHNS and CDR2 as SASEGT. Trimming removed 4 bases at V and 3 bases at J, with 12 bases between. There are 14 residues in the CDR3. The CDR3 region has the DNA TGTGCCAGCAGTGTGGGGGGTGGGTACACTGAAGCTTTCTTT. Its translation is CASSVGGGYTEAFF.

The table lists this clone with a count of one. The rearrangement uses TRBV30 and TRBJ2-2; unclear D gene. The CDR3 is 14 residues long. V lost 0 bases and J 3 bases, leaving 8 bases between the germline ends. Germline assignment: CDR1 GTSNPN and CDR2 SVGIG (reference sequence). CDR3 sequence reads: CAWSVVTHTGELFF. CDR3 nucleotides: TGTGCCTGGAGTGTGGTCACTCACACCGGGGAGCTGTTTTTT.

The rearrangement joins TRBV5-1 to TRBJ2-3; a possible D gene is TRBD1 (5 bases). Germline loops: CDR1 SGHRS, CDR2 YFSETQ. V was clipped by 0 bases and J by 2 bases, with 13 bases between them. This CDR3 has 16 amino acids. The CDR3 nucleotides read TGCGCCAGCAGCTTGGAGGGGCGACTTTACACAGATACGCAGTATTTT. The encoded protein is CASSLEGRLYTDTQYF.

The V gene is TRBV6-5, the J gene TRBJ1-1, with a tentative D call TRBD1 (5 bases). CDR1 MNHEY and CDR2 SVGAGI come from the germline V gene. V was pared by 6 bases and J by 4 bases, with 15 bases between. The CDR3 has 14 amino acids. The CDR3 reads CASSRTWEGTEAFF. DNA for the CDR3: TGTGCCAGCAGCCGGACATGGGAGGGCACTGAAGCTTTCTTT.

The chain uses TRBV5-1 and TRBJ2-5, with D maybe TRBD2 (7 bases). CDR3 length: 14 residues. Per germline, CDR1 SGHRS and CDR2 YFSETQ. Deletions cut 3 bases from V and 10 bases from J, with 19 bases between. CDR3 in amino acids: CASSSQAGARVQYF. CDR3 bases: TGCGCCAGCAGCTCCCAGGCGGGGGCCCGGGTCCAGTACTTC.

This chain uses TRBV27 with TRBJ2-5, with D possibly TRBD1 on 5 matching bases. Trimming cost V 1 base and J 5 bases, with 14 bases left between them. Germline CDR1 is MNHEY and CDR2 is SMNVEV (reference sequence). The CDR3 length is 15 residues. CDR3 protein: CASSLFNGAGETQYF. For the CDR3, the DNA is TGTGCCAGCAGTTTATTCAATGGGGCTGGGGAGACCCAGTACTTC.

The rearrangement joins TRBV7-2 to TRBJ2-5, with TRBD2 identical over 7 bases. The CDR3 spans 15 residues. J gave up 6 bases and V 5 bases, and 12 bases lay outside the gene matches. Germline V lookup: CDR1 SGHTA, CDR2 FQGNSA. CDR3 protein: CASSHSGTGGKTQYF. CDR3 nucleotides: TGTGCCAGCAGCCATTCCGGGACGGGGGGAAAGACCCAGTACTTC.